Each of the 8 T cell receptor beta chains below was sequenced from the same sample in a study of metastatic and nonmetastatic thyroid tumors. Thyroid surgery was preceded by no treatment in any patient. From the PCR reads, TCRdb re-called clones with MiXCR. The table includes around 25,000 clones, 20% detected once. Sequencing used adjacent normal tissue. The receptors stem from a female donor with papillary thyroid cancer or a benign thyroid nodule (not recorded which). Some clones in this sample may be carry-over from other donors' samples.

Ten or more counts support this clone. The chain recombines TRBV30 with TRBJ1-5, with TRBD1 matching over 11 bases. Germline V gives CDR1 GTSNPN, CDR2 SVGIG (reference sequence). CDR3 length equals 15 residues. Losses at the gene ends were 4 bases for V and 7 bases for J; bases not matched to a gene: 9. The CDR3 DNA is TGTGCCTGGAACGGGGGACAGGGGGTTTACCAGCCCCAGCATTTT. Translation: CAWNGGQGVYQPQHF.

Many counts were recorded for this clone. Other DNA sequences in this sample translate to the same CDR3. The chain has TRBV2 and TRBJ1-1; D might be TRBD1 (6 bases). This CDR3 is 11 amino acids long. Trimming left V 6 bases short and J 8 bases short, with 10 bases between. Germline lookup yields CDR1 SNHLY and CDR2 FYNNEI. The CDR3 DNA reads TGTGCCAGCAGACCTGACAGGGAAGCTTTCTTT. Protein sequence: CASRPDREAFF. The full variable domain, its missing parts supplied by reference TRBV2 and TRBJ1-1, is EPEVTQTPSHQVTQMGQEVILRCVPISNHLYFYWYRQILGQKVEFLVSFYNNEISEKSEIFDDQFSVERPDGSNFTLKIRSTKLEDSAMYFCASRPDREAFFGQGTRLTVV.

This clone was picked up a small number of times. The chain employs TRBV27 and TRBJ2-3, with D perhaps given as TRBD1 or TRBD2 (5 bases each). CDR1 MNHEY and CDR2 SMNVEV come from the germline V gene (reference sequence). This CDR3 is built from 15 residues. Trimming pared 2 bases from V and 1 base from J, leaving 10 bases between. CDR3 region: CASSLEGLGTDTQYF. CDR3 DNA sequence: TGTGCCAGCAGTTTAGAGGGGTTAGGCACAGATACGCAGTATTTT.

In its sample, this clone was seen many times. V usage is TRBV11-3 and J usage is TRBJ2-3; D is unresolved. The ends were cut back, 1 base at V and 4 bases at J, with 6 bases in the middle. Germline loops: CDR1 SGHNT, CDR2 YENEEA. This CDR3 is 13 amino acids long. In DNA form, the CDR3 reads TGTGCCAGCAGCTTAGGCGAAGCAGATACGCAGTATTTT. This sequence encodes CASSLGEADTQYF.

Many counts were recorded for this clone. The chain joins TRBV6-1 to TRBJ1-3; 10 bases align to TRBD1. This CDR3 has 18 amino acids. The V gene end was trimmed by 4 bases and the J gene end by 2 bases; junction bases not matched to a gene: 11. Germline V gene lookup returns CDR1 MNHNS and CDR2 SASEGT. CDR3 in amino acids: CASSVRDRGSITGNTIYF. In DNA, the CDR3 is TGTGCCAGCAGTGTCCGGGACAGGGGTTCTATTACTGGAAACACCATATATTTT.

This clone was counted between two and nine times. An end of the junction differs from the germline gene, which may be a read error. CDR3 loop: CASGLEGYGQFF. The CDR3 DNA reads TGTGCTAGCGGTTTGGAGGGCTATGGGCAGTTCTTC. V gene TRBV12-5 combines with J gene TRBJ2-1, with D maybe TRBD2 (6 bases). The CDR3 length is 12 residues. Germline V CDR1 and CDR2: LGHNT, FRNRAP.

Ten or more counts support this clone. This sequence joins TRBV7-6 and TRBJ1-2, with TRBD1 as a possible D gene (6 bases). Looked up from germline, CDR1 is SGHVS and CDR2 is FNYEAQ. This CDR3 is built from 15 residues. Between the trimmed V and J ends, which lost 5 bases and 8 bases, there was a span of 21 bases. The CDR3 protein is CASSRRTEPPFGYTF. The CDR3 DNA is TGTGCCAGCAGCAGGAGGACAGAGCCTCCTTTCGGCTACACCTTC.

This clone was seen repeatedly, ten times or more. The rearrangement uses TRBV15 and TRBJ1-1, with TRBD1 matching 12 bases. The CDR3 has 16 residues. The trim removed 5 bases at V and 1 base at J, leaving 5 bases unmatched. Germline V gene lookup returns CDR1 LNHNV and CDR2 YYDKDF (reference sequence). The CDR3 DNA reads as TGTGCCACCAGCCCCGGGACAGGGGGCCGGAACACTGAAGCTTTCTTT. Amino acid sequence: CATSPGTGGRNTEAFF.